This is a list of T cell receptor beta chains from one sample in a study of molecular identifiers for immune sequencing clone quantification. Each CDR3 protein is one row after TCRdb ran MiXCR on the PCR reads. The table records 62,000 or so distinct CDR3 sequences, less than 20% of them present only once. Sequenced sample: naive CD8+ T cells from blood, with Jurkat cell RNA spiked in. These receptors were collected from a human donor in good health. Some libraries in this study had Jurkat cell RNA spiked in. The conserved cysteine and the conserved F or W are not part of the CDR3 here. Clone size is not always given. Where it is, it says once, few, many or a class for expanded clones.

clone_size,v_call,j_call,cdr3_aa
NA,TRBV6-2/TRBV6-3,TRBJ1-1,ASRGQGMMNTEAF
many,TRBV6-5,TRBJ1-1,ASSYFPSQNTEAF
many,TRBV27,TRBJ2-4,ASSSLSAGEDYIQY
few,TRBV12-5,TRBJ2-7,ASGWGQGRMYEQY
many,TRBV18,TRBJ1-2,ASSQGGQIITQTNYGYT
many,TRBV4-1,TRBJ1-4,ASSQTDRAYEKLF
few,TRBV27,TRBJ2-5,ASGLGLETQY
many,TRBV5-1,TRBJ1-2,ASSWIPEGAHYGYT
many,TRBV19,TRBJ1-2,ASSMDSFNYGYT
many,TRBV6-4,TRBJ1-5,ASSLIRTGRNGNGNQPQH
many,TRBV3-1,TRBJ2-3,ASSTRLLEQGDADTQY
many,TRBV5-5,TRBJ2-7,ASSGTGSEQY
many,TRBV23-1,TRBJ2-4,ASSSLVSILAKNIQY
many,TRBV4-1,TRBJ2-7,ASSRTSENYYEQY
many,TRBV20-1,TRBJ2-7,SASFPAGLLYEQY
NA,TRBV14,TRBJ2-1,ASSQDQGRPYNEQF
many,TRBV11-3,TRBJ2-2,ASSLVTSGSPYAGELF
NA,TRBV7-8,TRBJ2-2,ASSSALAGFAAGELF
many,TRBV20-1,TRBJ2-1,SAPTGDSYNEQF
many,TRBV28,TRBJ2-7,ASSTNVETGATSMIEQY
many,TRBV28,TRBJ2-5,ASSFYKGQETQY
many,TRBV9,TRBJ2-3,ASDSGSSRAADTQY
NA,TRBV6-5,TRBJ2-7,ASSYPAYEQY
many,TRBV4-1,TRBJ2-5,ASSWLAAPQETQY
many,TRBV11-2,TRBJ1-1,ASSPWDRQLNTEAF
many,TRBV7-9,TRBJ2-3,ASSNPLVLEDTQY
NA,TRBV7-2,TRBJ1-2,ASSFLQKLNYGYT
NA,TRBV12-3/TRBV12-4,TRBJ2-2,ASSSSWTGYTGELF
many,TRBV7-2,TRBJ1-1,ASSFIGRLATEAF
many,TRBV28,TRBJ2-7,AISGSSYEQY